Listed below are T cell receptor beta chains from one sample, sequenced in a study of lymphopenia after photon versus proton radiotherapy. Clones were read by immunoSEQ multiplex PCR, and TCRdb kept only the in-frame ones, dropping some. The sample has about 39,000 clones, more than 85% seen once. Sequenced material: peripheral blood, taken from a patient treated with photon-based radiotherapy. Receptors originate from a man in his fifties or sixties with cholangiocarcinoma. CDR3s include the opening cysteine and the closing phenylalanine or tryptophan. D genes are given only for firm matches. Not every row has a clone size; where given, it reads once, few, many or a size class.

j_call: TRBJ1-4
d_call: .
v_call: TRBV4-2
clone_size: .
cdr3_aa: CASSRGGADNEKLFF
cdr3_nt: TGTGCCAGCAGCCGGGGGGGCGCAGATAATGAAAAACTGTTTTTT

j_call: TRBJ2-2
d_call: .
v_call: TRBV27
clone_size: .
cdr3_aa: CASSPRQGATGELFF
cdr3_nt: TGTGCCAGCAGCCCCCGCCAGGGTGCCACCGGGGAGCTGTTTTTT

j_call: TRBJ2-5
d_call: TRBD2
v_call: TRBV2
clone_size: .
cdr3_aa: CASSDGLAGGFGETQYF
cdr3_nt: TGTGCCAGCAGTGATGGGCTAGCGGGGGGCTTCGGGGAGACCCAGTACTTC

j_call: TRBJ1-6
d_call: TRBD1
v_call: TRBV19
clone_size: .
cdr3_aa: CASSSWTGANSPLHF
cdr3_nt: TGTGCCAGTAGTAGTTGGACAGGGGCGAATTCACCCCTCCACTTT

j_call: TRBJ1-5
d_call: .
v_call: TRBV10-2
clone_size: once
cdr3_aa: CASSESIAGESQPQHF
cdr3_nt: TGCGCCAGCAGTGAGTCGATAGCAGGGGAGAGTCAGCCCCAGCATTTT

j_call: TRBJ2-7
d_call: TRBD1
v_call: TRBV5-1
clone_size: once
cdr3_aa: CASSPSGQGIDEQYF
cdr3_nt: TGCGCCAGCAGCCCGTCGGGACAGGGAATAGACGAGCAGTACTTC

j_call: TRBJ2-7
d_call: .
v_call: TRBV19
clone_size: .
cdr3_aa: CASSDRGAGRSYEQYF
cdr3_nt: TGTGCCAGTAGTGACCGAGGAGCGGGTAGATCCTACGAGCAGTACTTC

j_call: TRBJ1-6
d_call: .
v_call: TRBV6-1
clone_size: .
cdr3_aa: CASSGSIPGYNSPLHF
cdr3_nt: TGTGCCAGCAGTGGGAGCATCCCTGGGTATAATTCACCCCTCCACTTT

j_call: TRBJ2-7
d_call: .
v_call: TRBV9
clone_size: .
cdr3_aa: CASSPRMGYEQYF
cdr3_nt: TGTGCCAGCAGCCCTCGTATGGGGTACGAGCAGTACTTC

j_call: TRBJ2-7
d_call: TRBD1
v_call: TRBV10-3
clone_size: .
cdr3_aa: CATAQSDRGQSYEQYF
cdr3_nt: TGTGCCACGGCGCAGTCGGACAGGGGCCAGTCCTACGAGCAGTACTTC

j_call: TRBJ2-1
d_call: .
v_call: TRBV6-1
clone_size: .
cdr3_aa: CASSEVGNEQFF
cdr3_nt: TGTGCCAGCAGTGAAGTGGGCAATGAACAGTTCTTC

j_call: TRBJ2-1
d_call: TRBD2
v_call: TRBV19
clone_size: .
cdr3_aa: CASRAGGRNEQFF
cdr3_nt: TGTGCCAGTCGAGCGGGAGGGAGGAATGAGCAGTTCTTC

j_call: TRBJ2-4
d_call: TRBD1
v_call: TRBV18
clone_size: .
cdr3_aa: CASSPGQPLVDIQYF
cdr3_nt: TGTGCCAGCTCACCGGGACAGCCACTGGTCGACATTCAGTACTTC

j_call: TRBJ1-2
d_call: .
v_call: TRBV28
clone_size: .
cdr3_aa: CASSLWTAGGYTF
cdr3_nt: TGTGCCAGCAGTTTATGGACAGCTGGCGGCTACACCTTC

j_call: TRBJ2-5
d_call: .
v_call: TRBV28
clone_size: .
cdr3_aa: CASSFLTGSETQYF
cdr3_nt: TGTGCCAGCAGTTTTCTGACGGGGTCAGAGACCCAGTACTTC

j_call: TRBJ1-4
d_call: .
v_call: TRBV11-3
clone_size: .
cdr3_aa: CASSLNGEPTNEKLFF
cdr3_nt: TGTGCCAGCAGCTTAAATGGGGAACCAACTAATGAAAAACTGTTTTTT

j_call: TRBJ1-2
d_call: .
v_call: TRBV14
clone_size: few
cdr3_aa: CASSTGWNYGYTF
cdr3_nt: TGTGCCAGCAGTACAGGGTGGAACTATGGCTACACCTTC

j_call: TRBJ1-4
d_call: .
v_call: TRBV28
clone_size: .
cdr3_aa: CASSRPGATNEKLFF
cdr3_nt: TGTGCCAGCAGCCGTCCGGGGGCAACTAATGAAAAACTGTTTTTT

j_call: TRBJ1-2
d_call: TRBD1
v_call: TRBV28
clone_size: .
cdr3_aa: CASSRTGHHYGYTF
cdr3_nt: TGTGCCAGCAGTAGGACAGGGCACCACTATGGCTACACCTTC

j_call: TRBJ1-2
d_call: .
v_call: TRBV9
clone_size: .
cdr3_aa: CASSMRASNYGYTF
cdr3_nt: TGTGCCAGCTCAATGAGGGCCTCTAACTATGGCTACACCTTC

j_call: TRBJ1-1
d_call: TRBD1
v_call: TRBV27
clone_size: .
cdr3_aa: CASSSRTGRGTEAFF
cdr3_nt: TGTGCCAGCAGTTCTCGGACAGGGCGCGGGACTGAAGCTTTCTTT

j_call: TRBJ2-2
d_call: .
v_call: TRBV18
clone_size: once
cdr3_aa: CASSPTYETGELFF
cdr3_nt: TGTGCCAGCTCACCAACGTATGAAACCGGGGAGCTGTTTTTT

j_call: TRBJ2-2
d_call: TRBD1
v_call: TRBV18
clone_size: few
cdr3_aa: CASSRGQGPTGELFF
cdr3_nt: TGTGCCAGCTCACGGGGACAGGGCCCCACCGGGGAGCTGTTTTTT

j_call: TRBJ2-5
d_call: .
v_call: TRBV28
clone_size: .
cdr3_aa: CASTHTSDWDVSRETQYF
cdr3_nt: TGTGCCAGCACTCACACCTCCGACTGGGACGTTAGTAGAGAGACCCAGTACTTC

j_call: TRBJ1-1
d_call: .
v_call: TRBV19
clone_size: .
cdr3_aa: CASSISFITNTEAFF
cdr3_nt: TGTGCCAGTAGTATCTCCTTTATCACGAACACTGAAGCTTTCTTT

j_call: TRBJ1-1
d_call: .
v_call: TRBV4-1
clone_size: .
cdr3_aa: CASSQGEAENTEAFF
cdr3_nt: TGCGCCAGCAGCCAAGGAGAGGCAGAAAACACTGAAGCTTTCTTT

j_call: TRBJ2-2
d_call: .
v_call: TRBV28
clone_size: once
cdr3_aa: CASSLPGRPGELFF
cdr3_nt: TGTGCCAGCAGCCTCCCTGGCAGGCCCGGGGAGCTGTTTTTT

j_call: TRBJ2-3
d_call: .
v_call: TRBV7-3
clone_size: .
cdr3_aa: CASSLGISDTQYF
cdr3_nt: TGTGCCAGCAGCTTGGGAATTTCAGATACGCAGTATTTT

j_call: TRBJ2-6
d_call: .
v_call: TRBV7-3
clone_size: .
cdr3_aa: CASSLVSRIFSGANVLTF
cdr3_nt: TGTGCCAGCAGCTTAGTCAGCCGAATATTCTCTGGGGCCAACGTCCTGACTTTC

j_call: TRBJ2-1
d_call: TRBD1
v_call: TRBV5-5
clone_size: once
cdr3_aa: CASSSTTGIYNEQFF
cdr3_nt: TGTGCCAGCAGCTCCACGACAGGGATCTACAATGAGCAGTTCTTC

j_call: TRBJ2-7
d_call: TRBD2
v_call: TRBV4-1
clone_size: .
cdr3_aa: CASSRTSGRAASSYEQYF
cdr3_nt: TGCGCCAGCAGCCGAACTAGCGGGAGGGCCGCTAGCTCCTACGAGCAGTACTTC

j_call: TRBJ2-5
d_call: .
v_call: TRBV27
clone_size: .
cdr3_aa: CASSLFGEQETQYF
cdr3_nt: TGTGCCAGCAGTTTATTCGGAGAGCAAGAGACCCAGTACTTC

j_call: TRBJ2-6
d_call: .
v_call: TRBV27
clone_size: .
cdr3_aa: CASSPRSTNVLTF
cdr3_nt: TGTGCCAGCAGTCCCAGGTCCACCAACGTCCTGACTTTC

j_call: TRBJ2-2
d_call: .
v_call: TRBV5-1
clone_size: once
cdr3_aa: CASSLGSDTGELFF
cdr3_nt: TGCGCCAGCAGCTTGGGTTCCGATACCGGGGAGCTGTTTTTT

j_call: TRBJ2-1
d_call: TRBD2
v_call: TRBV7-2
clone_size: .
cdr3_aa: CASNTNSGGYNEQFF
cdr3_nt: TGTGCCAGCAACACAAATAGCGGGGGGTACAATGAGCAGTTCTTC

j_call: TRBJ2-7
d_call: .
v_call: TRBV28
clone_size: once
cdr3_aa: CASSLILLPSSYEQYF
cdr3_nt: TGTGCCAGCAGTTTGATTCTGCTACCAAGCTCCTACGAGCAGTACTTC

j_call: TRBJ1-4
d_call: .
v_call: TRBV15
clone_size: .
cdr3_aa: CATSRGLHSTNEKLFF
cdr3_nt: TGTGCCACCAGCAGAGGACTACACTCAACTAATGAAAAACTGTTTTTT

j_call: TRBJ1-1
d_call: .
v_call: TRBV5-1
clone_size: .
cdr3_aa: CASRLDGGTEAFF
cdr3_nt: TGCGCCAGCAGACTGGATGGAGGGACTGAAGCTTTCTTT

j_call: TRBJ2-1
d_call: .
v_call: TRBV5-1
clone_size: .
cdr3_aa: CASSLAPRGEYNEQFF
cdr3_nt: TGCGCCAGCAGCTTGGCCCCGCGCGGGGAATACAATGAGCAGTTCTTC

j_call: TRBJ2-6
d_call: .
v_call: TRBV5-1
clone_size: .
cdr3_aa: CASSLVLQSGANVLTF
cdr3_nt: TGCGCCAGCAGCTTGGTCTTACAGTCTGGGGCCAACGTCCTGACTTTC

j_call: TRBJ2-1
d_call: .
v_call: TRBV11-2
clone_size: .
cdr3_aa: CASSPGLGAYNEQFF
cdr3_nt: TGTGCCAGCAGCCCAGGGTTGGGGGCCTACAATGAGCAGTTCTTC

j_call: TRBJ1-2
d_call: .
v_call: TRBV28
clone_size: .
cdr3_aa: CASSEDPEKSGYTF
cdr3_nt: TGTGCCAGCAGTGAAGACCCAGAAAAATCGGGCTACACCTTC

j_call: TRBJ1-4
d_call: TRBD1
v_call: TRBV5-1
clone_size: .
cdr3_aa: CASSSKTGEGATNEKLFF
cdr3_nt: TGCGCCAGCAGCTCAAAAACAGGGGAAGGGGCAACTAATGAAAAACTGTTTTTT

j_call: TRBJ2-1
d_call: TRBD2
v_call: TRBV2
clone_size: .
cdr3_aa: CASSDLAGGYEQFF
cdr3_nt: TGTGCCAGCAGTGATCTAGCGGGAGGGTACGAGCAGTTCTTC

j_call: TRBJ2-1
d_call: .
v_call: TRBV27
clone_size: .
cdr3_aa: CASRLGGSSYNEQFF
cdr3_nt: TGTGCCAGCCGCCTCGGGGGAAGCTCCTACAATGAGCAGTTCTTC

j_call: TRBJ1-2
d_call: .
v_call: TRBV7-2
clone_size: .
cdr3_aa: CASSLISGGGLSYGYTF
cdr3_nt: TGTGCCAGCAGCTTAATATCGGGGGGCGGGTTAAGCTATGGCTACACCTTC

j_call: TRBJ2-7
d_call: TRBD1
v_call: TRBV10-3
clone_size: .
cdr3_aa: CAIRRGTGAYEQYF
cdr3_nt: TGTGCCATCAGAAGGGGGACAGGGGCCTACGAGCAGTACTTC

j_call: TRBJ1-4
d_call: TRBD1
v_call: TRBV7-9
clone_size: .
cdr3_aa: CASSLGWDRVNEKLFF
cdr3_nt: TGTGCCAGCAGCTTAGGATGGGACAGGGTTAATGAAAAACTGTTTTTT

j_call: TRBJ2-5
d_call: .
v_call: TRBV6-1
clone_size: .
cdr3_aa: CASSRDFRGTQYF
cdr3_nt: TGTGCCAGCAGTCGAGACTTCCGCGGGACCCAGTACTTC

j_call: TRBJ2-7
d_call: .
v_call: TRBV11-3
clone_size: .
cdr3_aa: CASSFGDSYEQYF
cdr3_nt: TGTGCCAGCAGCTTCGGGGACTCCTACGAGCAGTACTTC

j_call: TRBJ2-1
d_call: TRBD1
v_call: TRBV18
clone_size: .
cdr3_aa: CASSPGQGLYNEQFF
cdr3_nt: TGTGCCAGCTCACCCGGACAGGGTCTCTACAATGAGCAGTTCTTC

j_call: TRBJ1-5
d_call: .
v_call: TRBV2
clone_size: .
cdr3_aa: CASTSSRGNQPQHF
cdr3_nt: TGTGCCAGCACCAGCAGTAGGGGCAATCAGCCCCAGCATTTT

j_call: TRBJ2-7
d_call: TRBD1
v_call: TRBV19
clone_size: .
cdr3_aa: CASSTLGQGVYEQYF
cdr3_nt: TGTGCCAGTAGTACGCTGGGACAGGGTGTCTACGAGCAGTACTTC

j_call: TRBJ2-1
d_call: TRBD2
v_call: TRBV5-4
clone_size: .
cdr3_aa: CASSLASGSSYNEQFF
cdr3_nt: TGTGCCAGCAGCTTGGCTAGCGGGAGCTCCTACAATGAGCAGTTCTTC

j_call: TRBJ1-2
d_call: .
v_call: TRBV10-3
clone_size: .
cdr3_aa: CAISESGAFGNYGYTF
cdr3_nt: TGTGCCATCAGTGAGTCGGGGGCCTTTGGAAACTATGGCTACACCTTC

j_call: TRBJ1-5
d_call: TRBD1
v_call: TRBV6-6
clone_size: .
cdr3_aa: CASSYRTGGQPQHF
cdr3_nt: TGTGCCAGCAGTTACAGGACAGGCGGGCAGCCCCAGCATTTT

j_call: TRBJ1-5
d_call: .
v_call: TRBV27
clone_size: .
cdr3_aa: CASSLLGAGNQPQHF
cdr3_nt: TGTGCCAGCAGTTTATTGGGTGCGGGCAATCAGCCCCAGCATTTT